This TCR beta chain came from a study of T cell responses to AZD1222 COVID-19 vaccine. Study-level information: It was second doses at about 4 or about 12 weeks that were pooled. General study points: Increases in Spike-specific TCR breadth and depth were seen after two AZD1222 doses. With dominance at 160-218 and 743-854, vaccine-associated CD4 TCRs spanned spike. Donors, mostly white British, included more females; clonal diversity was possibly underestimated.

To note about this clone: Its antigen is still unknown.

The table came from immunoSEQ multiplex PCR; TCRdb's copy has only in-frame clones and leaves some out. Counted here are about 110,000 clones, about 87% occurring once; the ten biggest clones make up around 1.6%. The CDR3 is 15 amino acids. Trimming at V came to 4 bases and at J to 5 bases, leaving 3 bases not matched to a gene. The germline V gene has CDR1 SGHNT and CDR2 YYREEE (reference sequence). This TCR derives from an adult in good health. This sequence joins TRBV5-4 and TRBJ2-1; 13 bases fit TRBD2. The sample here was peripheral blood, taken on day 0 of AZD1222 vaccination. CDR3 sequence reads: CASSDGLAGDNEQFF. As DNA, the CDR3 is TGTGCCAGCAGCGACGGACTAGCGGGGGACAATGAGCAGTTCTTC. Filled out from reference TRBV5-4 and TRBJ2-1, the complete variable domain reads ETGVTQSPTHLIKTRGQQVTLRCSSQSGHNTVSWYQQALGQGPQFIFQYYREEENGRGNFPPRFSGLQFPNYSSELNVNALELDDSALYLCASSDGLAGDNEQFFGPGTRLTVL.